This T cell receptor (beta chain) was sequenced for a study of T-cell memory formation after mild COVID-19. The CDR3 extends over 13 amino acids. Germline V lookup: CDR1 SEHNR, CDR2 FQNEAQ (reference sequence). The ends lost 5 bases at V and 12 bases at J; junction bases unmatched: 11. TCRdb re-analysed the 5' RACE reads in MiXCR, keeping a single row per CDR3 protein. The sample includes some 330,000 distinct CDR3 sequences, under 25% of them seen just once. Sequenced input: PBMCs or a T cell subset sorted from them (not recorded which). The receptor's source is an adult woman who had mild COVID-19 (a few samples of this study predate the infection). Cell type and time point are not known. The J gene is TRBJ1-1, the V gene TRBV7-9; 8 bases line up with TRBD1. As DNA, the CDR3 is TGTGCCAGCAGCGGATCAGGGGGCGATGCTCCTTTCTTT. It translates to CASSGSGGDAPFF. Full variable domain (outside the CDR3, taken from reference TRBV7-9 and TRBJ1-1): DTGVSQNPRHKITKRGQNVTFRCDPISEHNRLYWYRQTLGQGPEFLTYFQNEAQLEKSRLLSDRFSAERPKGSFSTLEIQRTEQGDSAMYLCASSGSGGDAPFFGQGTRLTVV.